This T cell receptor beta chain came from a study of blood T cell repertoires in COVID-19. Germline V CDR1 and CDR2: MDHEN, SYDVKM. The CDR3 loop spans 14 amino acids. V trimming: 3 bases; J trimming: 8 bases; junction bases outside the gene matches: 7. Clones were read by immunoSEQ multiplex PCR, and TCRdb kept only the in-frame ones, dropping some. The data show around 200,000 clones, roughly 89% seen once. The chain links TRBV28 to TRBJ1-2; TRBD1 matches at 9 bases. Input material: peripheral blood. The TCR originated in a man in his forties or fifties with acute or convalescent COVID-19. The DNA of the CDR3 is TGTGCCAGCAGTTTGGGCGGACAGGGGAGGGGCTACACCTTC. This gives the protein CASSLGGQGRGYTF.